This TCR beta chain appears in the sequencing data of a study of blood T cells in healthy people across ages. Whole-study results and caveats: There were more naive CD4+ cells and higher diversity in long-lived donors than in aged donors.

Together with a sample-barcoded 5' primer, a J-beta primer mix was included in a second PCR lasting roughly 6 to 12 cycles. TCRdb ran MiXCR on the 5' RACE reads and lists one entry per CDR3 protein. The data show 590,000 or so distinct CDR3 sequences, approximately 30% seen once. This clonotype was seen many times. Antigen: not known. Sequencing input: blood. This sequence was found in a woman of 80 years or more in good health.

The CDR3 bases are TGTGCCAGCAGCTTAAGTCCAGACAGAGCTAACTATGGCTACACCTTC. The encoded protein is CASSLSPDRANYGYTF. The V gene is TRBV7-3, the J gene TRBJ1-2, with a weak D call TRBD1 (5 bases). The CDR3 is 16 residues long. The germline V gene encodes CDR1 SGHTA and CDR2 FQGTGA. With 1 base removed from V and 0 bases from J, the gap between germline ends came to 12 bases.